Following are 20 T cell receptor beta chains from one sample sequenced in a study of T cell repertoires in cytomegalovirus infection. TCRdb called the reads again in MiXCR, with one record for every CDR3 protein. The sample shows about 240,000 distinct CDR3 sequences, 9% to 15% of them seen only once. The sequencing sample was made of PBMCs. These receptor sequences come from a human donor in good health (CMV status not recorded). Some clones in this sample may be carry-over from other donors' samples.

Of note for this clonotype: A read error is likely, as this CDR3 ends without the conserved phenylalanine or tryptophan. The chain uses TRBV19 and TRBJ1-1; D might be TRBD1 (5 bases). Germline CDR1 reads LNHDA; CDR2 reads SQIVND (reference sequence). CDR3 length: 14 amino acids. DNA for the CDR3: TGTGCCAGTAGTATGAAGGCAGGGACCACTGGAGCTTTCTTG. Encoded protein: CASSMKAGTTGAFL.

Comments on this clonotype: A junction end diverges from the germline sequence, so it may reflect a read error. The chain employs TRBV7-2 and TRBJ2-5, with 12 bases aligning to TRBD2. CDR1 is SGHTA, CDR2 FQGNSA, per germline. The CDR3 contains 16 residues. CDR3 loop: CASSSPTSGGLEIQYF. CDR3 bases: TGTGCCAGCAGCTCCCCAACTAGCGGGGGGTTAGAGATCCAGTACTTC.

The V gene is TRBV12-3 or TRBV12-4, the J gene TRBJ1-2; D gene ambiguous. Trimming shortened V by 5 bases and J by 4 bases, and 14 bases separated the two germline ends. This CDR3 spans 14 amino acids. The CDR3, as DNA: TGTGCCAGCAGTCCCTTTTCTGAGGGCTATGGCTACACCTTC. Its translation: CASSPFSEGYGYTF.

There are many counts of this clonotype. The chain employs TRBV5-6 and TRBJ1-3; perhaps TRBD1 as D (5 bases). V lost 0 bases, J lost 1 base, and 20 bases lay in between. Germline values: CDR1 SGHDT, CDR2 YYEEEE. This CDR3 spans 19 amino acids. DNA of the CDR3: TGTGCCAGCAGCTTGGGTCCACAGGCTAGAGTAAAATCTGGAAACACCATATATTTT. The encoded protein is CASSLGPQARVKSGNTIYF.

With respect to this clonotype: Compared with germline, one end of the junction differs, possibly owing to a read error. CDR3 loop: CSARSSRPNTGGLFF. As DNA, the CDR3 is TGCAGTGCTAGGTCGTCTAGGCCCAACACCGGGGGGCTGTTTTTT. The chain carries TRBV20-1 and TRBJ2-2, with D possibly TRBD2 on 6 matching bases. This CDR3 has 15 residues. Germline CDR1 DFQATT, CDR2 SNEGSKA (reference sequence).

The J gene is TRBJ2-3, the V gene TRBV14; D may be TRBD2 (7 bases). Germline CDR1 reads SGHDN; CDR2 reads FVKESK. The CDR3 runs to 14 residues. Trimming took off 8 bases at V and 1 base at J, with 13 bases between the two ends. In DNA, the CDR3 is TGTGCCAGCGGCGAGGGGGGGCGCACAGATACGCAGTATTTT. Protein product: CASGEGGRTDTQYF.

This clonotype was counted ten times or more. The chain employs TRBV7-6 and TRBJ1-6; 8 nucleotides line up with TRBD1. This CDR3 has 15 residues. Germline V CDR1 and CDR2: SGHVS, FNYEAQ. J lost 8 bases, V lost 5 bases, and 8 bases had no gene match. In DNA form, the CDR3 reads TGTGCCAGCAGCAAAGGGCCGGACAGGGATTCACCCCTCCACTTT. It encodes CASSKGPDRDSPLHF. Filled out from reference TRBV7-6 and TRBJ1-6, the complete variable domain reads GAGVSQSPRYKVTKRGQDVALRCDPISGHVSLYWYRQALGQGPEFLTYFNYEAQQDKSGLPNDRFSAERPEGSISTLTIQRTEQRDSAMYRCASSKGPDRDSPLHFGNGTRLTVT.

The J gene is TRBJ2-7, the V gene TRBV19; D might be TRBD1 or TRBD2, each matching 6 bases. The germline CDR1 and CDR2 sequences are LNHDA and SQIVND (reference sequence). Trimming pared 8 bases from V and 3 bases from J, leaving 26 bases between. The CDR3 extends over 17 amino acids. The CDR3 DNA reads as TGTGCCAGTTCGGGGCGGGTTTGGAGGGGGAATTACTACGAGCAGTACTTC. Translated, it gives CASSGRVWRGNYYEQYF.

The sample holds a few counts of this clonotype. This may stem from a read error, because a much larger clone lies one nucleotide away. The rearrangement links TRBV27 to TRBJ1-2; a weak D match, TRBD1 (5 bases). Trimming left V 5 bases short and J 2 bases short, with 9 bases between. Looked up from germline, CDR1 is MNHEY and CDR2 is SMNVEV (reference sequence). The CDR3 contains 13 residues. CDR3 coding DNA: TGTGCCAGCAGTCCGACAGAAAACTATGGCTACACCTTC. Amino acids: CASSPTENYGYTF.

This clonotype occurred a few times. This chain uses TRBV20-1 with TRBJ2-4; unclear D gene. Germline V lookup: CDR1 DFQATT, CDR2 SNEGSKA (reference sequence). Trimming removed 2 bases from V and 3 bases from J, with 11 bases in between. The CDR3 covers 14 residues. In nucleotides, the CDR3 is TGCAGTGCTAGACCTGGCAAAGGCAAAAACATTCAGTACTTC. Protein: CSARPGKGKNIQYF.

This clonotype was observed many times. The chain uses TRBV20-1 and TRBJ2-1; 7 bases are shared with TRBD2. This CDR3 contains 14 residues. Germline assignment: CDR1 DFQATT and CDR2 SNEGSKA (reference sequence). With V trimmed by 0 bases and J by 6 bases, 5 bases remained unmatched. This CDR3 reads CSARDLGGINEQFF. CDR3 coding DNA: TGCAGTGCTAGAGATTTGGGAGGGATCAATGAGCAGTTCTTC.

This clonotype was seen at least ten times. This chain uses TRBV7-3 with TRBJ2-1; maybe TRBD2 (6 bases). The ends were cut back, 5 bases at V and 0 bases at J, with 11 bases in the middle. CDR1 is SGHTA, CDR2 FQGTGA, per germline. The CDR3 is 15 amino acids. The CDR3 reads CASSRLGGSYNEQFF. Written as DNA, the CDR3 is TGTGCCAGCAGCCGATTGGGGGGCTCCTACAATGAGCAGTTCTTC.

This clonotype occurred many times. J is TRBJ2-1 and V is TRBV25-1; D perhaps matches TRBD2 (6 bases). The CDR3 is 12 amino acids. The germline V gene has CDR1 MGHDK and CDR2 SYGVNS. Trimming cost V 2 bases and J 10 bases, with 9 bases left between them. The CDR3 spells CASSEPAGEQFF. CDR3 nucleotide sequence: TGTGCCAGCAGTGAACCTGCGGGGGAGCAGTTCTTC.

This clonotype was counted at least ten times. The CDR3 DNA reads as TGTGCCAGCAGTTACTCAGGTCTTGGCTCCTACGAGCAGTACTTC. This codes for CASSYSGLGSYEQYF. The chain recombines TRBV6-5 with TRBJ2-7; D remains unclear. The CDR3 contains 15 residues. In germline, CDR1 is MNHEY, CDR2 SVGAGI. Trimming cost V 0 bases and J 0 bases, with 9 bases left between them.

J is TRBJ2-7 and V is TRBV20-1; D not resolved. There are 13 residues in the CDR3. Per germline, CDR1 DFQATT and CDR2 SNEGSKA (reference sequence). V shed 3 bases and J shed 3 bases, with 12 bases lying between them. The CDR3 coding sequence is TGCAGTGCTAGGAAAGGGTGGGACTACGAGCAGTACTTC. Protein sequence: CSARKGWDYEQYF.

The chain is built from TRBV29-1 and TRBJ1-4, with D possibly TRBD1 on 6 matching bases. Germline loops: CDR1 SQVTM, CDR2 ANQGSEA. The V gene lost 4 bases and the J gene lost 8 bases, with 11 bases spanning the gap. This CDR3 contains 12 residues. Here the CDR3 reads CSVGADREKLFF. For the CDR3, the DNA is TGCAGCGTTGGGGCGGACAGAGAAAAACTGTTTTTT. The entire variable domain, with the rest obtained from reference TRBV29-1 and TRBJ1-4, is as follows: SAVISQKPSRDICQRGTSLTIQCQVDSQVTMMFWYRQQPGQSLTLIATANQGSEATYESGFVIDKFPISRPNLTFSTLTVSNMSPEDSSIYLCSVGADREKLFFGSGTQLSVL.

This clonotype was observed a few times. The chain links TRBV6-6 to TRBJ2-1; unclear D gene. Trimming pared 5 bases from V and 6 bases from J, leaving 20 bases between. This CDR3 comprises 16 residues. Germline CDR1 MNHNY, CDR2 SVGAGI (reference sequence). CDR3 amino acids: CASSPPGRSLSNEQFF. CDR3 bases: TGTGCCAGCAGTCCACCGGGCAGGTCTTTGAGCAATGAGCAGTTCTTC.

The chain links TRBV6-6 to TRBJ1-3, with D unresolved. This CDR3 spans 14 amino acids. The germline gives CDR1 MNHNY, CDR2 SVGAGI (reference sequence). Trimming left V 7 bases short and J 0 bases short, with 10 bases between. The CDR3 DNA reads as TGTGCCAGCACCGGGCGAATCTCTGGAAACACCATATATTTT. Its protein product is CASTGRISGNTIYF.

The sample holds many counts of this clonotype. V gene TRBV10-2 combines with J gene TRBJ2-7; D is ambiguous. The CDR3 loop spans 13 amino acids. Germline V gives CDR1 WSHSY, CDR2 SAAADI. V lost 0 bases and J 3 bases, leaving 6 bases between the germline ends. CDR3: CASSESDLYEQYF. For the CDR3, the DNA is TGCGCCAGCAGTGAGTCGGACCTCTACGAGCAGTACTTC.

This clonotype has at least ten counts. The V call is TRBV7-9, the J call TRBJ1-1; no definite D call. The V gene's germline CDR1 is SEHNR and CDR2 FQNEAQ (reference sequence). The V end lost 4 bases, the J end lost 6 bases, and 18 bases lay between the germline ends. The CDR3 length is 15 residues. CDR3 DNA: TGTGCCAGCAGCTCCTATTCGGTCGGGATCCCTGAAGCTTTCTTT. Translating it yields CASSSYSVGIPEAFF.